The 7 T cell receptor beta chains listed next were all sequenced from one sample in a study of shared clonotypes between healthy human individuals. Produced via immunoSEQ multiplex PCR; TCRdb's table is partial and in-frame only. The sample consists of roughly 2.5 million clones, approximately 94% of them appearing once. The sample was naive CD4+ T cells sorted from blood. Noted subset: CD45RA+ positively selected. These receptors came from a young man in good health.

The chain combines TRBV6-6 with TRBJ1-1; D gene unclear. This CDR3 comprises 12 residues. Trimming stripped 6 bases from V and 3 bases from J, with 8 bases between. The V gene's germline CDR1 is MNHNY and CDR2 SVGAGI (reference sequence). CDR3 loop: CASRDGYTEAFF. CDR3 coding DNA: TGTGCCAGCAGGGACGGCTACACTGAAGCTTTCTTT.

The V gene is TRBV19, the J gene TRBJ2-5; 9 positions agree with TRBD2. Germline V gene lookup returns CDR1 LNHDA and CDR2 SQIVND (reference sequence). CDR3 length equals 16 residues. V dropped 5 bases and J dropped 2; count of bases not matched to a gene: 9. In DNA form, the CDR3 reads TGTGCCAGTAGTCCTCGGGGTAGCGGGAGACAAGAGACCCAGTACTTC. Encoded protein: CASSPRGSGRQETQYF.

Here the CDR3 reads CASSLINREDTQYF. In DNA, the CDR3 is TGTGCCAGCAGTTTAATAAATCGGGAAGATACGCAGTATTTT. The gene calls are TRBV27 and TRBJ2-3, with D maybe TRBD2 (5 bases). The V and J ends lost 2 bases and 5 bases respectively, with 11 bases between them. The CDR3 totals 14 residues. Per germline, CDR1 MNHEY and CDR2 SMNVEV (reference sequence).

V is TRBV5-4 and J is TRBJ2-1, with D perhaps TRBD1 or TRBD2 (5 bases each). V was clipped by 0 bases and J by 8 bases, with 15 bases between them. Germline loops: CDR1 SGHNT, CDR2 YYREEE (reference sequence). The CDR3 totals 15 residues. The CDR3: CASSLASRAGDEQFF. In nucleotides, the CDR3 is TGTGCCAGCAGCTTGGCTTCCAGGGCGGGCGATGAGCAGTTCTTC. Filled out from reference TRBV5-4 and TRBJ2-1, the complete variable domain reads ETGVTQSPTHLIKTRGQQVTLRCSSQSGHNTVSWYQQALGQGPQFIFQYYREEENGRGNFPPRFSGLQFPNYSSELNVNALELDDSALYLCASSLASRAGDEQFFGPGTRLTVL.

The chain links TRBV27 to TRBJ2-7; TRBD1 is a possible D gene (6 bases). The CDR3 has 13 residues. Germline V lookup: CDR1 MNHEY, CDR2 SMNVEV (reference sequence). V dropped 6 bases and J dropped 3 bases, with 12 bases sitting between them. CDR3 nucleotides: TGTGCCAGCAGCCTCGGACAGAACTACGAGCAGTACTTC. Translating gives CASSLGQNYEQYF.

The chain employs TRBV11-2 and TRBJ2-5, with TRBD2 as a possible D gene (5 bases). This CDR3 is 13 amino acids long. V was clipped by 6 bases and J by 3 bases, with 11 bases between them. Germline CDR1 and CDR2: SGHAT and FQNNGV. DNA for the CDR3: TGTGCCAGCAGGTCAGGACTTAAAGAGACCCAGTACTTC. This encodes CASRSGLKETQYF.

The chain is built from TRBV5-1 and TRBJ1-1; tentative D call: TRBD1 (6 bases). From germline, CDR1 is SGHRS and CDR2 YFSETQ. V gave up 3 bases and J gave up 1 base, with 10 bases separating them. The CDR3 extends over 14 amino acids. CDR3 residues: CASSWQGQNTEAFF. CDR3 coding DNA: TGCGCCAGCAGCTGGCAGGGGCAGAACACTGAAGCTTTCTTT.